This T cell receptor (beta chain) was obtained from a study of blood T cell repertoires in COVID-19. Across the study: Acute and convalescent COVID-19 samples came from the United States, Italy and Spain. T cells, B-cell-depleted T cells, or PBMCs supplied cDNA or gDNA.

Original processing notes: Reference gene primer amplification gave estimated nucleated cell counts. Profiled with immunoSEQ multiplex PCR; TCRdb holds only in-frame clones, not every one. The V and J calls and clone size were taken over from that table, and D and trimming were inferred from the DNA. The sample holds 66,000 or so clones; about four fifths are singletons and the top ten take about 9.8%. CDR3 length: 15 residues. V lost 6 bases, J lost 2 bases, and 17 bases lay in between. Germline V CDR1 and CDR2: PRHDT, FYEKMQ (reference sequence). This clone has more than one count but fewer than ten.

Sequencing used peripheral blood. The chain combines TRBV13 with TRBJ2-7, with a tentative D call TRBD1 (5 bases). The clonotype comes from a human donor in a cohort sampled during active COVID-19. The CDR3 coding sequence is TGTGCCAGCAGTCCACTCAGGGCCCCAACCTACGAGCAGTACTTC. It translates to CASSPLRAPTYEQYF.